This T cell receptor beta chain came from a study of CD8+ T cells in alopecia areata. As for the study in general: Treated patients took oral tofacitinib at 5 to 10 mg twice daily. Study outcomes and limitations: Alphabeta T cells residing in normal skin are also sequenced in scalp samples.

Extraction of RNA preceded its reverse transcription into cDNA, which served as the sequencing template. Here immunoSEQ multiplex PCR was the method, and the copy in TCRdb shows in-frame clones only, minus some. The sample includes 200,000 to 250,000 clones, around two fifths of them seen just once. Remarks on this clone: The antigen is not known.

The CDR3 totals 12 residues. Germline values: CDR1 SNHLY, CDR2 FYNNEI. V was shortened by 8 bases and J by 1 base, with 8 bases between the two germline ends. Sample treatment: oral pan-JAK inhibitor, 5-10 mg twice daily. From alopecia areata patients, lesional scalp punch biopsies and peripheral blood were collected. The receptor was derived from a human donor with alopecia areata. This sample comprised CD4+ T cells sorted from blood, obtained at approximately week 31, from a patient treated with tofacitinib. The chain joins TRBV2 to TRBJ2-5, with D perhaps matching TRBD1 (5 bases). The CDR3 DNA reads TGTGCCAGCGACAGTCCCCAAGAGACCCAGTACTTC. It yields the protein CASDSPQETQYF.